There are a few counts of the clone carrying this T cell receptor (beta chain). Through a sample-barcoded 5' primer and a J-beta primer mix, a second PCR was run for about 6 to 11 cycles. TCRdb reprocessed the 5' RACE reads via MiXCR and lists one record per CDR3 protein. This table has 1.5 million or so distinct CDR3 sequences, roughly 45% appearing once. These data belong to a study of blood T cells in healthy people across ages. Staff drew about 10 milliliters of peripheral blood from each donor. V was pared by 4 bases and J by 4 bases, with 11 bases between. The CDR3 totals 14 residues. This receptor was taken from a woman aged 18-35 years in good health. The gene calls are TRBV12-3 or TRBV12-4 and TRBJ2-4; the D gene is possibly TRBD2 (6 bases). Source material: blood. The CDR3 region is CASSYSGGKNIQYF. CDR3 nucleotide sequence: TGTGCCAGCAGTTACTCCGGGGGTAAAAACATTCAGTACTTC.